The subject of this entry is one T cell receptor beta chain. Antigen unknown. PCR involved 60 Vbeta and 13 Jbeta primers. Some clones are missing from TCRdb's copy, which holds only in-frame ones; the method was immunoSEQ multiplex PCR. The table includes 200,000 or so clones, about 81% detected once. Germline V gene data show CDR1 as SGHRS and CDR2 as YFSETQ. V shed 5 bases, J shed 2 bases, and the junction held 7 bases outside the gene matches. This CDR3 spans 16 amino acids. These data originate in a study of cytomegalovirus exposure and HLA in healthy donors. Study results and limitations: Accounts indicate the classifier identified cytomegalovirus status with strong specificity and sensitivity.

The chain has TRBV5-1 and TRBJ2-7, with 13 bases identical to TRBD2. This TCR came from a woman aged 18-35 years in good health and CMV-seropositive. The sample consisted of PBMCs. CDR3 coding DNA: TGCGCCAGCAGTTGGACCGGGACTAGCGGGACCTACGAGCAGTACTTC. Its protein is CASSWTGTSGTYEQYF.